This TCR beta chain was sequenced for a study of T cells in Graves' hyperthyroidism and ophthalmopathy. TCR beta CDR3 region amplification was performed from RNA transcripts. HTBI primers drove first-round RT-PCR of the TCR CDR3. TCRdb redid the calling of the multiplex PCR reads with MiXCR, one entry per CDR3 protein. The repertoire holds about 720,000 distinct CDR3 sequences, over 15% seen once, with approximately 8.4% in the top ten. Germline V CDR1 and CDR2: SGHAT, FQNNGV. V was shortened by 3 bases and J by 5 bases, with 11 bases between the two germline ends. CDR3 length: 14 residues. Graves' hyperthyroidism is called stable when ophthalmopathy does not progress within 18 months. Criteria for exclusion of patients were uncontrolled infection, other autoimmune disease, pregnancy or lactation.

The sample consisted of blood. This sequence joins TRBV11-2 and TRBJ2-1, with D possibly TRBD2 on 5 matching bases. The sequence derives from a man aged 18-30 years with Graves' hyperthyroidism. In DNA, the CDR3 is TGTGCCAGCAGCTTTATCCGGGGAGACAATGAGCAGTTCTTC. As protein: CASSFIRGDNEQFF.